The 23 T cell receptor beta chains listed next were all sequenced from one sample in a study of cytomegalovirus exposure and HLA in healthy donors. Some clones are missing from TCRdb's copy, which holds only in-frame ones; the method was immunoSEQ multiplex PCR. The data show 250,000 to 400,000 clones, with approximately 85% seen just once and approximately 0.9% held by the top ten. Source material: PBMCs. The receptors come from a man aged 30 to 39 in good health and CMV-seronegative.

The V call is TRBV7-9, the J call TRBJ1-1; 9 bases map to TRBD1. Germline CDR1 SEHNR, CDR2 FQNEAQ (reference sequence). V shed 7 bases and J 5 bases; nucleotides not matched to a gene: 2. This CDR3 region has 12 residues. For the CDR3, the DNA is TGTGCCAGCACAGACAGGGGGACTGAAGCTTTCTTT. Translated: CASTDRGTEAFF.

The genes are TRBV18 and TRBJ1-2; 8 nucleotides line up with TRBD1. The trim removed 3 bases at V and 8 bases at J, leaving 5 bases unmatched. The germline V gene encodes CDR1 KGHSH and CDR2 LQKENI. The CDR3 is 13 residues long. CDR3 region: CASSPDRVGGYTF. For the CDR3, the DNA is TGTGCCAGCTCACCGGACAGGGTCGGGGGCTACACCTTC.

Concerning this clone: The sample contains more than one DNA sequence encoding this CDR3. J is TRBJ2-7 and V is TRBV18; 11 nucleotides align to TRBD1. V trimming: 3 bases; J trimming: 4 bases; junction bases outside the gene matches: 2. Germline V lookup: CDR1 KGHSH, CDR2 LQKENI. The CDR3 is made up of 14 amino acids. DNA of the CDR3: TGTGCCAGCTCACCCGGGACAGGGGGGTACGAGCAGTACTTC. It translates to CASSPGTGGYEQYF.

A word on this clone: This could be a read error, since a much larger clone is one nucleotide away. The sample contains more than one DNA sequence encoding this CDR3. The genes are TRBV6-1 and TRBJ2-7; a possible D gene is TRBD2 (6 bases). CDR3 length: 11 amino acids. The germline V and J ends were trimmed by 6 bases and 4 bases, with 7 bases remaining between them. The germline V gene has CDR1 MNHNS and CDR2 SASEGT. CDR3 bases: TGTGCCAGCAGCGCGGGGTACGAGCAGTACTTC. This encodes CASSAGYEQYF.

The chain combines TRBV19 with TRBJ1-6; D gene unclear. The V end lost 6 bases, the J end lost 10 bases, and 16 bases lay between the germline ends. There are 14 residues in the CDR3. Per the germline V gene, CDR1 is LNHDA and CDR2 is SQIVND (reference sequence). CDR3 region: CASSRGLPPSPLHF. CDR3 sequence (DNA): TGTGCCAGTAGCCGGGGTTTACCCCCCTCACCCCTCCACTTT.

CDR3 protein: CAVRRQAPNYGYTF. In DNA, the CDR3 is TGTGCCGTACGAAGACAGGCTCCTAACTATGGCTACACCTTC. The rearrangement links TRBV6-5 to TRBJ1-2, with D possibly TRBD1 on 6 matching bases. V lost 11 bases and J 0 bases, leaving 16 bases between the germline ends. Germline CDR1 is MNHEY and CDR2 is SVGAGI. CDR3 length: 14 amino acids.

V and J are TRBV11-2 and TRBJ2-5; 7 nucleotides align to TRBD2. The junction had 11 bases not matched to a gene; V was cut back by 5 bases and J by 2 bases. The CDR3 runs to 16 residues. Germline V lookup: CDR1 SGHAT, CDR2 FQNNGV. The CDR3 DNA is TGTGCCAGCAGCCCGGGGGGAGCGGGGAAGCAAGAGACCCAGTACTTC. Encoded protein: CASSPGGAGKQETQYF.

The chain is built from TRBV7-9 and TRBJ1-2; TRBD1 matches 8 bases. The CDR3 runs 14 residues. Trimming at V came to 1 base and at J to 4 bases, leaving 2 bases not matched to a gene. From germline, CDR1 is SEHNR and CDR2 FQNEAQ (reference sequence). This CDR3 is CASSLEDRVYGYTF. DNA for the CDR3: TGTGCCAGCAGCTTAGAGGACAGGGTCTATGGCTACACCTTC.

This chain joins TRBV4-2 and TRBJ2-7; possibly TRBD1 for D (6 bases). Germline lookup yields CDR1 LGHNA and CDR2 YNFKEQ. Trimming left V 2 bases short and J 0 bases short, with 11 bases between. The CDR3 has 15 amino acids. The CDR3 protein is CASSQMGATSYEQYF. CDR3 sequence (DNA): TGTGCCAGCAGCCAAATGGGGGCCACCTCCTACGAGCAGTACTTC.

The rearrangement uses TRBV19 and TRBJ2-5; D gene ambiguous. V lost 5 bases and J lost 1, with 8 bases in between. This CDR3 has 13 residues. The germline V gene encodes CDR1 LNHDA and CDR2 SQIVND (reference sequence). CDR3 bases: TGTGCCAGTAGTTTCCGGGTCCAAGAGACCCAGTACTTC. The encoded protein is CASSFRVQETQYF. Drawing the rest from reference TRBV19 and TRBJ2-5, the complete variable domain is DGGITQSPKYLFRKEGQNVTLSCEQNLNHDAMYWYRQDPGQGLRLIYYSQIVNDFQKGDIAEGYSVSREKKESFPLTVTSAQKNPTAFYLCASSFRVQETQYFGPGTRLLVL.

The chain links TRBV6-1 to TRBJ1-1; D is perhaps TRBD1 (5 bases). Germline loops: CDR1 MNHNS, CDR2 SASEGT. V was clipped by 5 bases and J by 11 bases, with 12 bases between them. The CDR3 is made up of 11 amino acids. CDR3 in amino acids: CASSRTTEAFF. CDR3 sequence (DNA): TGTGCCAGCAGTCGGACAACGGAGGCTTTCTTT.

This clone has only one observation. The chain is built from TRBV27 and TRBJ1-2; possibly TRBD1 for D (6 bases). The CDR3 extends over 15 amino acids. Trimming stripped 3 bases from V and 5 bases from J, with 16 bases between. Germline V CDR1 and CDR2: MNHEY, SMNVEV (reference sequence). DNA of the CDR3: TGTGCCAGCAGTTTCCCGGACAGATATCCTTATGGCTACACCTTC. Translating it yields CASSFPDRYPYGYTF.

This clone was seen only a few times. The rearrangement links TRBV4-1 to TRBJ1-5; no reliable D call. This CDR3 has 18 residues. Trimming removed 0 bases at V and 0 bases at J, with 15 bases between. Germline lookup yields CDR1 MGHRA and CDR2 YSYEKL. The CDR3 loop reads CASSQDSAGSLSNQPQHF. For the CDR3, the DNA is TGCGCCAGCAGCCAAGATTCGGCAGGAAGCCTTAGCAATCAGCCCCAGCATTTT.

This chain links TRBV15 with TRBJ2-6, with 7 bases matching TRBD1. The CDR3 has 19 amino acids. The germline gives CDR1 LNHNV, CDR2 YYDKDF (reference sequence). The V gene end was trimmed by 0 bases and the J gene end by 4 bases; junction bases not matched to a gene: 12. The CDR3 reads CATSRDRIPRGQGANVLTF. The CDR3 region has the DNA TGTGCCACCAGCAGAGATAGGATCCCGAGGGGGCAAGGGGCCAACGTCCTGACTTTC. Drawing the rest from reference TRBV15 and TRBJ2-6, the complete variable domain is DAMVIQNPRYQVTQFGKPVTLSCSQTLNHNVMYWYQQKSSQAPKLLFHYYDKDFNNEADTPDNFQSRRPNTSFCFLDIRSPGLGDTAMYLCATSRDRIPRGQGANVLTFGAGSRLTVL.

The chain couples TRBV18 to TRBJ2-5, with 14 positions matching TRBD2. CDR3 length equals 15 residues. Germline trimming cut 3 bases from V and 4 bases from J; bases unmatched to any gene: 1. CDR1 and CDR2 (germline): KGHSH, LQKENI. DNA for the CDR3: TGTGCCAGCTCACCGGGACTAGCGGGGGTAGAGACCCAGTACTTC. Amino acid sequence: CASSPGLAGVETQYF.

The chain recombines TRBV6-5 with TRBJ1-2, with D perhaps TRBD1 (6 bases). Per germline, CDR1 MNHEY and CDR2 SVGAGI. Trimming pared 5 bases from V and 2 bases from J, leaving 9 bases between. CDR3 length equals 13 residues. The CDR3 coding sequence is TGTGCCAGCAGTACGGGACAAAACTATGGCTACACCTTC. It yields the protein CASSTGQNYGYTF.

The gene calls are TRBV7-2 and TRBJ1-2; D is unresolved. V shed 5 bases and J shed 3 bases, with 22 bases lying between them. This CDR3 is built from 17 residues. CDR1 is SGHTA, CDR2 FQGNSA, per germline. CDR3 sequence reads: CASSPTPSILRDYGYTF. In nucleotides, the CDR3 is TGTGCCAGCAGCCCGACTCCCTCCATCCTCCGGGACTATGGCTACACCTTC.

J is TRBJ2-2 and V is TRBV6-1; 7 bases agree with TRBD1. There are 16 residues in the CDR3. CDR1 is MNHNS and CDR2 is SASEGT in the germline V gene. With V trimmed by 1 base and J by 6 bases, 8 bases remained unmatched. Here the CDR3 DNA reads TGTGCCAGCAGTGAAGGACAGGGTTATTGGGCCGGGGAGCTGTTTTTT. This translates into CASSEGQGYWAGELFF.

The chain has TRBV27 and TRBJ2-1; D possibly corresponds to TRBD1 (6 bases). The V gene lost 6 bases and the J gene lost 3 bases, with 9 bases spanning the gap. Germline V lookup: CDR1 MNHEY, CDR2 SMNVEV (reference sequence). The CDR3 is 13 amino acids. CDR3 sequence (DNA): TGTGCCAGCAGACCGGGACACTACAATGAGCAGTTCTTC. Translating gives CASRPGHYNEQFF.

The rearrangement links TRBV5-1 to TRBJ2-5, with D possibly TRBD1 on 5 matching bases. Germline V gene data show CDR1 as SGHRS and CDR2 as YFSETQ. The V and J ends lost 0 bases and 1 base respectively, with 16 bases between them. CDR3 length: 17 amino acids. The CDR3: CASSLDPPRGTQETQYF. CDR3 DNA: TGCGCCAGCAGCTTGGATCCCCCAAGGGGAACCCAAGAGACCCAGTACTTC.

V gene TRBV9 combines with J gene TRBJ2-7; 11 bases are a match to TRBD2. CDR3 length: 15 amino acids. Germline V gives CDR1 SGDLS, CDR2 YYNGEE. Trimming at V came to 6 bases and at J to 2 bases, leaving 7 bases not matched to a gene. CDR3 sequence: CASTPTSGGAYEQYF. In DNA form, the CDR3 reads TGTGCCAGCACTCCAACTAGCGGGGGTGCCTACGAGCAGTACTTC.

This rearrangement joins TRBV7-2 to TRBJ1-5; D is undetermined. The CDR3 loop spans 13 amino acids. Germline CDR1 SGHTA, CDR2 FQGNSA. Trimming removed 2 bases from V and 6 bases from J, with 8 bases in between. The CDR3 here is CASSLQSPQPQHF. In DNA form, the CDR3 reads TGTGCCAGCAGCTTACAATCCCCTCAGCCCCAGCATTTT.

The chain couples TRBV5-4 to TRBJ1-1; D remains unclear. Trimming stripped 3 bases from V and 1 base from J, with 10 bases between. CDR1 is SGHNT and CDR2 is YYREEE in the germline V gene (reference sequence). The CDR3 runs 14 residues. CDR3 sequence reads: CASSYRGTNTEAFF. CDR3 in DNA: TGTGCCAGCAGCTACCGAGGAACGAACACTGAAGCTTTCTTT.